This T cell receptor (beta chain) was retrieved from a study of response to subunit inactivated influenza vaccine. TCRdb analysed the RT-PCR reads with MiXCR anew, one entry per CDR3 protein. The sample carries fewer than 550,000 distinct CDR3 sequences, around 25% recorded once. General study points: Few additional T cells are recruited per seasonal influenza vaccination, authors suggested.

This clonotype has just a few counts. What it recognizes is unknown. V gave up 4 bases and J gave up 0 bases, with 7 bases separating them. Germline V gives CDR1 SQVTM, CDR2 ANQGSEA. The CDR3 covers 12 residues. The source is a man in his fifties who received an inactivated influenza vaccine. The source material was CD4+ T cells sorted from PBMCs, sampled around 5 days after vaccination. The chain couples TRBV29-1 to TRBJ2-7, with a possible D match to TRBD2 (6 bases). CDR3: CSVAGVSYEQYF. CDR3 DNA: TGCAGCGTTGCGGGAGTCTCCTACGAGCAGTACTTC.